This T cell receptor (beta chain) was sequenced during a study of early T cells in non-severe SARS-CoV-2 infection. Across the study: Whole-blood bulk RNA, unsorted, was sequenced, and chains were unpaired.

Study findings and constraints: Private and CD4 specificities were missed by VDJdb matching, which favored anti-spike CD8 responses.

V gave up 3 bases and J gave up 4 bases; unmatched junction bases: 5. Germline loops: CDR1 SGHNT, CDR2 YENEEA. The CDR3 runs to 15 residues. Separate cDNA molecules each had unique molecular identifiers attached to them. One entry per CDR3 protein, called by TCRdb with MiXCR from the 5' RACE reads. The sample includes 55,000 to 75,000 distinct CDR3 sequences, roughly 8% of them seen just once. This clonotype was counted a few times. Antigen specificity is unknown. The V and J genes are TRBV11-3 and TRBJ2-3; 9 nucleotides line up with TRBD1. The source material was whole blood. This clonotype originated in an adult who was a healthcare worker with PCR-confirmed SARS-CoV-2 infection or an uninfected control (not recorded which). CDR3 loop: CASSFGTGYPDTQYF. In DNA form, the CDR3 reads TGTGCCAGCAGCTTCGGGACAGGGTACCCAGATACGCAGTATTTT.